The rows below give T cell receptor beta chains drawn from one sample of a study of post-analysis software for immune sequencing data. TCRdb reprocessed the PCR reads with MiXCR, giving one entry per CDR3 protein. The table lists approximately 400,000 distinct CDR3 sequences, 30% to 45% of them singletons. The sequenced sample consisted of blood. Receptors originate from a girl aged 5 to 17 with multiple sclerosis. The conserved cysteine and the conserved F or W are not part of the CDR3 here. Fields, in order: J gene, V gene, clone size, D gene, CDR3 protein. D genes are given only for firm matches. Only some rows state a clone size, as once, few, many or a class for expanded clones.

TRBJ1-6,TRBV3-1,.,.,ASRDSRNSPLH
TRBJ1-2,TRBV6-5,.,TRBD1,ASRPYRGSIYGYT
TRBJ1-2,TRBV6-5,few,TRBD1,ASNPQTGTGTYGYT
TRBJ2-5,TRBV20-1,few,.,SAHHSGSETQY
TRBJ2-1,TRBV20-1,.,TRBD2,SARAGTSGGLPHNEQF
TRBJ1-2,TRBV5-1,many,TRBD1,ASSVGQGAEGYT
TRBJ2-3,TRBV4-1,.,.,ASSRARDPLRDTQY
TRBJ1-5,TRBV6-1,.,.,ASSEVEPQH
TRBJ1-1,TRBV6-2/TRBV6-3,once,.,ASSSKGVPRSTEAF
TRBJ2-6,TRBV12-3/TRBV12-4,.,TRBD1,ASSRPGTGSGANVLT
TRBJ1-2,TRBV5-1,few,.,ASRPDRGGYT
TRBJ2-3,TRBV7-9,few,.,ASSFSGLPGGDTQY
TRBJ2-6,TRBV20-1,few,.,SARDRRRSGANVLT
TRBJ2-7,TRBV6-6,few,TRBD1,ASSRDSSPEQY
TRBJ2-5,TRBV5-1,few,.,ASSSYRDITKETQY
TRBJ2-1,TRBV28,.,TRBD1,ASSLTGRVQF
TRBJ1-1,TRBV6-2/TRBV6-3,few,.,ASEGHTEAF
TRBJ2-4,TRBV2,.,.,ASRRGNIQY
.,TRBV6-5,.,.,ASKGPSSYNEQY
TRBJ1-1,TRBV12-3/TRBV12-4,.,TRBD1,ASSGDRGLDEAF
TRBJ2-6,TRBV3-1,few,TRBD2,ASTPRGVAGANVLT
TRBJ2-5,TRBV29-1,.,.,SYQGKTQY
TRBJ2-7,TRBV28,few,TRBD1,ASSLRGPPYEQY
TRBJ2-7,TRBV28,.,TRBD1,ASSLRDSYYEQY
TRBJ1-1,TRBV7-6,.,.,ASSLGPEDEAF
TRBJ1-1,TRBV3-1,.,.,ASSQGMGTEAF
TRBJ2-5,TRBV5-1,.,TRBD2,ASSFGLAGVMGETQY
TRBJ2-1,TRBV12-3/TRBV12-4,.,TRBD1,ASSYIPGQSSSYNEQF
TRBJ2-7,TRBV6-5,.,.,ASSYSLGVSYEQY
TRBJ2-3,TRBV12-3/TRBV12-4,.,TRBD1,ASSLGVRGRGDTQY
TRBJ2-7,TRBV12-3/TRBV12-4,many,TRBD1,ASSFGTGYSYEQY
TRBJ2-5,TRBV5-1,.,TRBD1,ASSLADRAQETQY
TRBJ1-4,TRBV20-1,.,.,SAREHATNEKLF
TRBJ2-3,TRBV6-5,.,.,ASSSAYLASLGDMQY
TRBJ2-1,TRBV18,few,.,ASSLQENNEQF
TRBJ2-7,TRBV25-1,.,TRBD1,ASTEGQGRNKQY
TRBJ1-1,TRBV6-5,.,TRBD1,ASSFTRDRGSAAF
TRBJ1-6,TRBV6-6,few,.,ASSYDTRVSPLH
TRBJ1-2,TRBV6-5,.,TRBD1,ASSYRQGEFSYGYT
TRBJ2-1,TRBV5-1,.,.,ASSLTENNEQF
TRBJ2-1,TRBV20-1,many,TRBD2,SARGSGGRSSYNEQF
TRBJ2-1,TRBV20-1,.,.,SASPLRGTNLGNEQF
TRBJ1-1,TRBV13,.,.,ASSLERWEPMNTEAF
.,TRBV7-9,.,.,ASSSIKTGRGFEQY
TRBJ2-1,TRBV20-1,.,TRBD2,SARNSGGLTNEQF
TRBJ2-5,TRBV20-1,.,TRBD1,SARDAEGRGLSETQY
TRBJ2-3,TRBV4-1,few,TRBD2,ASGQVLAGGVTDTQY
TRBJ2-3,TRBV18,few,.,ASSRGQPGLRDTQY
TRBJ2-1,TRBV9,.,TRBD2,ASSVGGGLSSYNEQF
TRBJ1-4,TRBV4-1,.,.,ASSDGPRQEKLF
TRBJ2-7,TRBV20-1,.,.,SATHEYSYEQY
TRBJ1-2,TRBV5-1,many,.,ASSLAEGYGYT
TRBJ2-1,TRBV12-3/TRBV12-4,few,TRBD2,ASSLWGLAHNEQF
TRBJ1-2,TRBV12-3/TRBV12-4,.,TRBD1,ASRPRDRWAYT
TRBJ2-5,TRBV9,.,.,ASSVGIRKETQY
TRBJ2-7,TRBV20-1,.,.,SARDRLIYEQY
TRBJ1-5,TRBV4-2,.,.,ASSQEGGWSNQPQH